This T cell receptor beta chain appears in the sequencing data of a study of T cells in Graves' hyperthyroidism and ophthalmopathy. The table lists this clonotype with many counts. Its antigen is not known. CDR3 length equals 13 residues. In germline, CDR1 is DFQATT, CDR2 SNEGSKA (reference sequence). Patients were excluded because of uncontrolled infection, other autoimmune disease, pregnancy or lactation. TCR beta CDR3 region amplification was performed from RNA transcripts. HTBI primers were used for first-round RT-PCR of the TCR CDR3. MiXCR, applied by TCRdb to the multiplex PCR reads, yields one record per CDR3 protein. The sample records about 570,000 distinct CDR3 sequences, under 60% being singletons. Study-wide results and limits: Separating ophthalmopathy from stable hyperthyroidism was achieved by a 13 V-J model. Prediction of ophthalmopathy progression came a median approximately 6 months pre-onset. Peripheral blood also featured most of the thyroid clonotypes expanded above 0.001.

The V call is TRBV20-1, the J call TRBJ2-7; 8 positions match TRBD2. The receptor comes from an adult woman with Graves' disease, either hyperthyroidism or ophthalmopathy (not recorded which). The source material was peripheral blood or thyroid tissue (not recorded which). CDR3 sequence reads: CRGDGLAPYEQYF. CDR3 bases: TGCAGGGGAGACGGACTAGCCCCCTACGAGCAGTACTTC.